This is a list of T cell receptor beta chains from one sample in a study of cytomegalovirus exposure and HLA in healthy donors. Only in-frame clones appear in the TCRdb table, and some are missing; sequencing was by immunoSEQ multiplex PCR. This table has over 80,000 clones, about 85% appearing once. The sequenced sample consisted of PBMCs. The receptors shown here come from a man aged 18-30 years in good health and CMV-seropositive. The CDR3 runs from the conserved cysteine through the conserved F or W.

V	J	length	CDR3
TRBV7-6	TRBJ2-1	13	CASSSQTSGEQFF
TRBV5-1	TRBJ2-7	17	CASSPGTGDPDAGEQYF
TRBV28	TRBJ1-4	15	CASSITGGGYEKLFF
TRBV18	TRBJ2-3	16	CASSPKDWKYTDTQYF
TRBV19	TRBJ1-3	15	CASRRSGQFGNTIYF
TRBV27	TRBJ2-1	11	CASSFSNEQFF
TRBV7-3	TRBJ2-3	14	CASSSGTVGDTQYF
TRBV25-1	TRBJ1-2	13	CASSEREWDGYTF
TRBV7-9	TRBJ1-5	13	CASSWLPEGPQHF
TRBV6-1	TRBJ2-1	15	CASTPGRSSYNEQFF
TRBV6-6	TRBJ1-2	13	CASSSTGSGGYTF
TRBV13	TRBJ2-1	14	CASSLGGRRNEQFF
TRBV4-2	TRBJ2-7	13	CASSQDRVGEQYF
TRBV27	TRBJ2-1	14	CASTKGREYNEQFF
TRBV19	TRBJ1-5	14	CASSIAIGDQPQHF
TRBV5-1	TRBJ2-3	13	CASSLSGAYTQYF
TRBV28	TRBJ1-3	16	CASSLQGAGAGNTIYF
TRBV19	TRBJ1-1	15	CASSTRTGLNTEAFF
TRBV13	TRBJ1-2	15	CASSPQVEPNYGYTF
TRBV28	TRBJ2-5	15	CASSATTGQRETQYF
TRBV7-6	TRBJ2-5	14	CASSPQTSGETQYF
TRBV28	TRBJ2-7	13	CASSRGDLSEQYF
TRBV14	TRBJ2-3	16	CASSQEGGWGTDTQYF
TRBV11-3	TRBJ2-5	14	CASSLAGVGETQYF
TRBV28	NA	16	CASSLPPGQSDYEQYF